What follows describes a single TCR beta chain. A single count supports this clone. Which antigen it targets is not known. Qualities for individual bases were not recorded, and no much larger clone is one base off. TCRbeta CDR3 regions were amplified from genomic DNA by means of the immunoSEQ Assay, a bias-controlled multiplex PCR. As for how the authors treated the data: Within the assay, amplification of reference gene primers was used to estimate how many nucleated cells each sample contained. Sequence reads were collapsed and filtered to measure the absolute abundance of every unique TCRbeta CDR3 rearrangement. For each sample, productive Simpson clonality was calculated by taking the square root of Simpson's diversity index across productive rearrangements. TCRdb's version of the immuneACCESS table is confined to in-frame rearrangements and falls short of the full clone set. An unresolved V gene accounts for under half of the shortfall where checked; the remainder is of unknown origin. V, J and clone size are those of that table, while D and trimming were read from the DNA. Within this sample are about 180,000 clones, with around 85% of them counted one time only. The top ten hold roughly 18% of the sample.

For this chain, trimming is 1 base at the V end and 11 bases at the J end, and the number of junction bases without a gene match is 11. The CDR3 starts with the cysteine, ends with the phenylalanine, and has 16 residues. The kept DNA is CDR3 alone, 48 bases in frame from the first base. CDR1 and CDR2, per the germline V gene, are KGHSH and LQKENI. In Seattle, one collaborating source enrolled patients while the infection was active and tracked those patients longitudinally over the course of disease. Each collaborating institution followed its own protocols to collect whole blood in K2EDTA tubes. Collaborator samples were shipped for TCRbeta analysis as frozen whole blood, isolated PBMCs, or DNA extracted from either sample type. The sample belongs to a study of blood T cell repertoires in COVID-19 (dated by TCRdb to between 2020 and 2021). A note on the overall study: Samples covering the acute and convalescent phases of COVID-19 were provided by collaborators in the United States, Italy and Spain. The material from the prospective study consisted of cDNA or gDNA derived from T cells, B-cell-depleted T cells, or PBMCs. Samples came from the ongoing ImmuneRACE study (first 160 participants) plus 1,254 subjects from 6 global collaborators. Where HLA class I and class II types were available, the types were taken from metadata supplied by the sample provider, not from assay-based typing. Deeply sampled blood TCRbeta repertoires from subjects exposed to, actively infected with, or recovered from COVID-19 were included in the dataset. The repertoires were released in a freely available public database meant as a resource for research on the immune response to SARS-CoV-2. Sample metadata almost always included a de-identified subject ID, COVID-19 status, age in years and sex. Here is what the overall study found, with its caveats: The quantity of clinical and demographic metadata differed by source and by participant and was supplied without curation.

Input material: peripheral blood. The clonotype comes from a person aged 70 to 85 with COVID-19, enrolled during active disease. The chain employs TRBV18 and TRBJ1-6, and TRBD1 aligns with 7 junction nucleotides. Read as DNA, the sequence is TGTGCCAGCTCACCACGACAGGGCGGTAGTGGGGCACCCCTCCACTTT. Its translation reads: CASSPRQGGSGAPLHF.